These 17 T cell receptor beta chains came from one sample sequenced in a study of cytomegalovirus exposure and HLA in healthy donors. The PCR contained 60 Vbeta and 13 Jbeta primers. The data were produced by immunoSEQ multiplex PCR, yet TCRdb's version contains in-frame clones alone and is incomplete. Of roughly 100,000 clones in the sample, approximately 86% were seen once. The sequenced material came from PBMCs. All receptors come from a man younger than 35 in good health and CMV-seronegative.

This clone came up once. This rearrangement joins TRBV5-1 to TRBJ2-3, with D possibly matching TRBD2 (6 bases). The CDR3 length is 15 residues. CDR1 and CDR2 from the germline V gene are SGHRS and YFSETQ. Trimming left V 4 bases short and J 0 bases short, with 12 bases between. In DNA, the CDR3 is TGCGCCAGCAGCGTTTCCGGGACTAGCACAGATACGCAGTATTTT. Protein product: CASSVSGTSTDTQYF.

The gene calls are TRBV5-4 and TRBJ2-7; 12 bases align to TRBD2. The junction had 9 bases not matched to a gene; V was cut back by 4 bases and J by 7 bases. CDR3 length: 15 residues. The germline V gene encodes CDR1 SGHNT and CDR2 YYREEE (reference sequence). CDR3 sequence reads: CASSPRLAGEGEQYF. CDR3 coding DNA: TGTGCCAGCAGCCCGCGACTAGCGGGAGAAGGTGAGCAGTACTTC.

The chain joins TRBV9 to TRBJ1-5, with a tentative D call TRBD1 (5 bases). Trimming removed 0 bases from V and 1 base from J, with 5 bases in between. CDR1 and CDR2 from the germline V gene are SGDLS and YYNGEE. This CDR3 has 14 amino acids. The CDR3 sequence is CASSVGQSNQPQHF. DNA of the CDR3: TGTGCCAGCAGCGTAGGACAGAGCAATCAGCCCCAGCATTTT.

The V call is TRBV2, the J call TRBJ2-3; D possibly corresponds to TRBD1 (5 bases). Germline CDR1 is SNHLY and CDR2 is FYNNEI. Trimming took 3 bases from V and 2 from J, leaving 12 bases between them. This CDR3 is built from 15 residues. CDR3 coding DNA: TGTGCCAGCAGTGAGAGCCCAGGGATCACAGATACGCAGTATTTT. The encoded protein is CASSESPGITDTQYF.

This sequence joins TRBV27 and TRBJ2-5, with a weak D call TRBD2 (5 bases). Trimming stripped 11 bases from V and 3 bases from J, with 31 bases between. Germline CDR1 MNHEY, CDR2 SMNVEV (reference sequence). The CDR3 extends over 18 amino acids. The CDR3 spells CAGPLRLARRSLKETQYF. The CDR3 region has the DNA TGTGCCGGACCTCTAAGATTAGCGAGACGATCACTGAAAGAGACCCAGTACTTC.

CDR3 sequence: CASNERGKSYEQYF. The CDR3 DNA is TGTGCCAGCAACGAAAGGGGCAAATCCTACGAGCAGTACTTC. The chain combines TRBV27 with TRBJ2-7; TRBD1 might be the D (5 bases). The CDR3 has 14 amino acids. Germline CDR1 and CDR2: MNHEY and SMNVEV (reference sequence). V was shortened by 7 bases and J by 1 base, with 14 bases between the two germline ends.

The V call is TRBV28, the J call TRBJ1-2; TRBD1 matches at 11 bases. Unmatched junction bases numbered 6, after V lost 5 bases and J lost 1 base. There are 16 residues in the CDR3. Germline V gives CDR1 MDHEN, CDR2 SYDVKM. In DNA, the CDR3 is TGTGCCAGCAGTCAACTGGGGACAGGGGGTAACTATGGCTACACCTTC. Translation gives CASSQLGTGGNYGYTF.

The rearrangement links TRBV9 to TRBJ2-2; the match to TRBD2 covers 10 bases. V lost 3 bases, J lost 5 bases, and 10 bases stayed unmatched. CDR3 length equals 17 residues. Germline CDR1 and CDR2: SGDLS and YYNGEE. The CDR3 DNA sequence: TGTGCCAGCAGCGCCTACCTAGCGGGAGTGGGGACCGGGGAGCTGTTTTTT. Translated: CASSAYLAGVGTGELFF.

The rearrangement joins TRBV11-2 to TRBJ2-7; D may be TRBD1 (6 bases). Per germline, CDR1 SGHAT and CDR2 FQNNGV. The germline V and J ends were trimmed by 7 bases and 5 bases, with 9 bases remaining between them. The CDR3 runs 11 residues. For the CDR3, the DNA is TGTGCCAGCACAGGGGTCCACGAGCAGTACTTC. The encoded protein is CASTGVHEQYF.

CDR3 in DNA: TGTGCCAGCAGCTACCTAGCGGGTAGCCACACCGGGGAGCTGTTTTTT. Translation: CASSYLAGSHTGELFF. V and J are TRBV7-9 and TRBJ2-2, with 8 positions matching TRBD2. V shed 4 bases and J 3 bases; nucleotides not matched to a gene: 7. CDR3 length: 16 residues. Germline V CDR1 and CDR2: SEHNR, FQNEAQ (reference sequence).

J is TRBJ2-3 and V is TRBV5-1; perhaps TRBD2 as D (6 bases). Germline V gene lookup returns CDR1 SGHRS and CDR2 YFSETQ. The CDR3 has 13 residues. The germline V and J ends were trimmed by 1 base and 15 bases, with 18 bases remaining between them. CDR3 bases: TGCGCCAGCAGCTTGAAAGGCGGGACCGAATGCTATTTT. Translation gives CASSLKGGTECYF.

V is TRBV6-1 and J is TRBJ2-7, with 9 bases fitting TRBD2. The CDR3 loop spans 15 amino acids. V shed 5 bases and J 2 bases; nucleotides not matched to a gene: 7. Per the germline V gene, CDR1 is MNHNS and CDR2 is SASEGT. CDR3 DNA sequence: TGTGCCAGCAGTCGAGAGCGGGAGGCGGCCTACGAGCAGTACTTC. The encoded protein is CASSREREAAYEQYF.

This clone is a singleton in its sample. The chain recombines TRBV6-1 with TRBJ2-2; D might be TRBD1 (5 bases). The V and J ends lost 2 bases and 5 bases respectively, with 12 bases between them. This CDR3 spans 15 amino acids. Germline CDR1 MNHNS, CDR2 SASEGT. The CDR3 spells CASSEYPRTTGELFF. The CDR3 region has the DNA TGTGCCAGCAGTGAATATCCGCGGACAACCGGGGAGCTGTTTTTT.

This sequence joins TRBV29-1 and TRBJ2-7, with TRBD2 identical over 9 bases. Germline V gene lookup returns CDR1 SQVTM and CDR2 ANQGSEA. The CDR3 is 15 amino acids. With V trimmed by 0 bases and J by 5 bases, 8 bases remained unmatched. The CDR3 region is CSVEEWREGRNEQYF. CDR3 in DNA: TGCAGCGTTGAAGAATGGCGGGAGGGCCGAAACGAGCAGTACTTC.

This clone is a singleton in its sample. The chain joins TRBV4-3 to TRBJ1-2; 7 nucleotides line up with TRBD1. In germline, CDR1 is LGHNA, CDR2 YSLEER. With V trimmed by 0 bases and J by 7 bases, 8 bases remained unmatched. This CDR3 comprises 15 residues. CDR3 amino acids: CASSQDRNRGFGYTF. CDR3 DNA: TGCGCCAGCAGCCAAGATAGGAACAGGGGTTTTGGCTACACCTTC.

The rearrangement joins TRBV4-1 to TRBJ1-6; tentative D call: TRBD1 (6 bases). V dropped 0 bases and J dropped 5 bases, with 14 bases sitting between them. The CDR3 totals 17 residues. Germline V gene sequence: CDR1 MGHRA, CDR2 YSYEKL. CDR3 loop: CASSQDPDRSNNSPLHF. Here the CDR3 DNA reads TGCGCCAGCAGCCAAGACCCAGACAGGAGCAATAATTCACCCCTCCACTTT.

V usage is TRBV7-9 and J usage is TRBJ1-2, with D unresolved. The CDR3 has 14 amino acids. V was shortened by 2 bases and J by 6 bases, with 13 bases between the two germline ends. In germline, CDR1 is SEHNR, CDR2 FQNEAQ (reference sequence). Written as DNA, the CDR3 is TGTGCCAGCAGCTTAAATGAGCCGAGGGATGGCTACACCTTC. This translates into CASSLNEPRDGYTF. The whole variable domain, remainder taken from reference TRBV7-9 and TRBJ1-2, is DTGVSQNPRHKITKRGQNVTFRCDPISEHNRLYWYRQTLGQGPEFLTYFQNEAQLEKSRLLSDRFSAERPKGSFSTLEIQRTEQGDSAMYLCASSLNEPRDGYTFGSGTRLTVV.